This record concerns one T cell receptor beta chain sequence. Assay used: immunoSEQ multiplex PCR; TCRdb lists only in-frame clones, some missing. This sample has roughly 85,000 clones, with 85% found just once. This entry belongs to a study of glioma-infiltrating T cells after dendritic cell vaccination. Indicated time point: after dendritic cell vaccination, including at tumor progression/relapse. The input for sequencing was blood, taken after dendritic cell vaccination. The clonotype comes from a human donor with glioblastoma.

CDR3 in DNA: TGTGCCAGCAGCCAACAGGGGGGTCCACAAGAGACCCAGTACTTC. This sequence encodes CASSQQGGPQETQYF. The rearrangement links TRBV2 to TRBJ2-5; 8 nucleotides agree with TRBD1. Per the germline V gene, CDR1 is SNHLY and CDR2 is FYNNEI. Germline trimming cut 6 bases from V and 2 bases from J; bases unmatched to any gene: 8. There are 15 residues in the CDR3. Drawing the rest from reference TRBV2 and TRBJ2-5, the complete variable domain is EPEVTQTPSHQVTQMGQEVILRCVPISNHLYFYWYRQILGQKVEFLVSFYNNEISEKSEIFDDQFSVERPDGSNFTLKIRSTKLEDSAMYFCASSQQGGPQETQYFGPGTRLLVL.